The entry that follows covers one TCR beta chain sequence. Sequencing used immunoSEQ multiplex PCR; TCRdb keeps in-frame clones, though not all of them. The top ten hold 3.5% to 5.5% of the sample, which has around 110,000 clones, 82% seen once. The data stem from a study of blood T cell repertoires in COVID-19. Study context: Whether acute or convalescent, the COVID-19 samples came from the United States, Italy and Spain.

Trimming cost V 3 bases and J 3 bases, with 6 bases left between them. The V gene's germline CDR1 is MNHEY and CDR2 SMNVEV (reference sequence). The CDR3 contains 12 residues. This clonotype was sampled from a woman aged 65 to 85 with acute or convalescent COVID-19. The material sequenced was peripheral blood. The J gene is TRBJ2-7, the V gene TRBV27; D unclear. CDR3 DNA: TGTGCCAGCAGTTTTTCTCTCTACGAGCAGTACGTC. It translates to CASSFSLYEQYV.